Here is one TCR beta chain with its context. The entry originates in a study of blood T cell repertoires in COVID-19. Germline CDR1 reads SGDLS; CDR2 reads YYNGEE. V lost 5 bases and J lost 5, with 16 bases in between. This CDR3 comprises 14 residues. Sequenced by immunoSEQ multiplex PCR; TCRdb stores in-frame clones only, minus some. The sample has more than 250,000 clones, approximately 83% seen once. J is TRBJ1-1 and V is TRBV9; no firm D call. Sample: PBMCs or T cells enriched from blood (not recorded which). The receptor was derived from a man younger than 45 who had recovered from COVID-19. CDR3 sequence reads: CASSLAQVGTEAFF. In DNA form, the CDR3 reads TGTGCCAGCAGTCTAGCCCAGGTGGGGACTGAAGCTTTCTTT. Full variable domain (missing parts from reference TRBV9 and TRBJ1-1): DSGVTQTPKHLITATGQRVTLRCSPRSGDLSVYWYQQSLDQGLQFLIQYYNGEERAKGNILERFSAQQFPDLHSELNLSSLELGDSALYFCASSLAQVGTEAFFGQGTRLTVV.